This T cell receptor (beta chain) comes out of a study of T cells in Graves' hyperthyroidism and ophthalmopathy. RNA transcripts gave rise to amplified TCR beta CDR3 regions. HTBI primers were the set used in a first-round RT-PCR of the TCR CDR3. Using its own MiXCR run on the multiplex PCR reads, TCRdb lists one record per CDR3 protein. The sample contains about 200,000 distinct CDR3 sequences, about 17% of which appear only once. Patients showing uncontrolled infection, other autoimmune disease, pregnancy or lactation were ineligible. Fresh peripheral blood, 7.5 to 10 ml, was the source of the PBMCs. The germline CDR1 and CDR2 sequences are SGHKS and YYEKEE (reference sequence). The CDR3 covers 14 residues. Trimming cost V 0 bases and J 6 bases; bases outside gene matches: 3.

The chain recombines TRBV5-5 with TRBJ1-5, with 7 bases fitting TRBD1. The sample taken for sequencing was blood. The receptor was derived from a man aged 35-49 years with Graves' hyperthyroidism. The CDR3, as DNA: TGTGCCAGCAGCTTGGGACAGGGTTTTCAGCCCCAGCATTTT. Translated: CASSLGQGFQPQHF.